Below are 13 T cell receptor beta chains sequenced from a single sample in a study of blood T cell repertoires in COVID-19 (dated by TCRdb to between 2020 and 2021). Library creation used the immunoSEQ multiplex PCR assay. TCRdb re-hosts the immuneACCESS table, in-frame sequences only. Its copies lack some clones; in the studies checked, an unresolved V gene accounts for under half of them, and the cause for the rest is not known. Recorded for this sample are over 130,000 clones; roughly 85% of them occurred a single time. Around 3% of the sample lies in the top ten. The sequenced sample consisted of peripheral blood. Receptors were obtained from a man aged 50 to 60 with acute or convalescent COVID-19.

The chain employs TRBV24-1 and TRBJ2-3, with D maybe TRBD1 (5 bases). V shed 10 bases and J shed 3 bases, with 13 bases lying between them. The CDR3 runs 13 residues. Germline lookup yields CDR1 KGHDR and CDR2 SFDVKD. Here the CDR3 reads CATARGPTDTQYF. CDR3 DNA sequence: TGTGCCACTGCAAGGGGTCCGACAGATACGCAGTATTTT.

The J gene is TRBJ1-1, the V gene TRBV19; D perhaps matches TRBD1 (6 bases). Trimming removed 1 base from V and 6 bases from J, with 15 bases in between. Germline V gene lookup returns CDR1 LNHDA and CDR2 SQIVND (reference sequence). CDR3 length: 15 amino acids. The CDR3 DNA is TGTGCCAGTAGTATAGTCGCGGGGGCACGGGCTGAAGCTTTCTTT. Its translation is CASSIVAGARAEAFF.

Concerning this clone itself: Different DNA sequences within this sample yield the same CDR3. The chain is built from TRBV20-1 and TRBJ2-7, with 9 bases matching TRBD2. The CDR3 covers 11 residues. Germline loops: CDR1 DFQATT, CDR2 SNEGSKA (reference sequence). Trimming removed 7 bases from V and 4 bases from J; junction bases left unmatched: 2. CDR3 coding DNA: TGCAGTGGGCTAGCGGGGTACGAGCAGTACTTC. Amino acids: CSGLAGYEQYF.

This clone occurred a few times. CDR3 amino acids: CASSVSGTGWMDSPLHF. The CDR3 DNA is TGTGCCAGCAGCGTATCCGGGACAGGCTGGATGGATTCACCCCTCCACTTT. V is TRBV9 and J is TRBJ1-6, with TRBD1 matching 8 bases. The ends lost 1 base at V and 8 bases at J; junction bases unmatched: 11. Germline assignment: CDR1 SGDLS and CDR2 YYNGEE. CDR3 size: 17 residues.

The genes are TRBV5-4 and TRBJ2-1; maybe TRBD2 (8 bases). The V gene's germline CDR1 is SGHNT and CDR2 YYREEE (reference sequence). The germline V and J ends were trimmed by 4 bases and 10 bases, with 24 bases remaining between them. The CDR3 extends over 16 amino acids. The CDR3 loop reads CASSREGASAYREQFF. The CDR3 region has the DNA TGTGCCAGCAGCCGGGAGGGGGCTAGCGCTTACCGAGAGCAGTTCTTC.

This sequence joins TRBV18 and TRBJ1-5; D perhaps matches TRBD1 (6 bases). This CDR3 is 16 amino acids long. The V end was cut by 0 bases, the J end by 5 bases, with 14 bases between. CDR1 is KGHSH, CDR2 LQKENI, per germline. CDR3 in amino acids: CASSPPEDRAYQPQHF. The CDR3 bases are TGTGCCAGCTCACCACCCGAGGACAGAGCATATCAGCCCCAGCATTTT.

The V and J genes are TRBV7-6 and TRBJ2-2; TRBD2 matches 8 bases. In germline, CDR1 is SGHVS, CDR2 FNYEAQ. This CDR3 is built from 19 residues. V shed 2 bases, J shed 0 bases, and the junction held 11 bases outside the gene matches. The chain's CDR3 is CASSLRVFGGATNTGELFF. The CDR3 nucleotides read TGTGCCAGCAGCTTACGGGTTTTCGGGGGGGCGACGAACACCGGGGAGCTGTTTTTT.

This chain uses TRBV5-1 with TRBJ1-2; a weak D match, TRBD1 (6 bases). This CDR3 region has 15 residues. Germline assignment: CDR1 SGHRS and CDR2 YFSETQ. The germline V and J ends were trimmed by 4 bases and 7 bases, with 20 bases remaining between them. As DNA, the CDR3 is TGCGCCAGCAGCCCCACCGGGACATCCGTTGGTGGCTACACCTTC. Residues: CASSPTGTSVGGYTF.

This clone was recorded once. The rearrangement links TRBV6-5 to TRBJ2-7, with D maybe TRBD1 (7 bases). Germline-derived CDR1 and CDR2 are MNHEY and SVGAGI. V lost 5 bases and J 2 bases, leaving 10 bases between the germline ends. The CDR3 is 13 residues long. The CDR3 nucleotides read TGTGCCAGCAGTCAGGGGGGCGCCTACGAGCAGTACTTC. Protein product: CASSQGGAYEQYF.

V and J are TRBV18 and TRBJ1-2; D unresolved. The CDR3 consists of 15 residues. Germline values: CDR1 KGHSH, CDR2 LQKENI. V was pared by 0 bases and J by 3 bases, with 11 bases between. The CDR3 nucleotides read TGTGCCAGCTCACCACCGGGAGAGGGCTACTATGGCTACACCTTC. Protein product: CASSPPGEGYYGYTF.

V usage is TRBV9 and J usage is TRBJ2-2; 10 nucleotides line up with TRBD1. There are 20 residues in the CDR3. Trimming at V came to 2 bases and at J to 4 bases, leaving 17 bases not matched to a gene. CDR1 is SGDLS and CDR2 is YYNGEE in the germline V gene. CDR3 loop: CASSVTGGLENLELTGELFF. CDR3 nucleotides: TGTGCCAGCAGCGTGACAGGGGGCTTGGAGAACTTGGAACTCACCGGGGAGCTGTTTTTT.

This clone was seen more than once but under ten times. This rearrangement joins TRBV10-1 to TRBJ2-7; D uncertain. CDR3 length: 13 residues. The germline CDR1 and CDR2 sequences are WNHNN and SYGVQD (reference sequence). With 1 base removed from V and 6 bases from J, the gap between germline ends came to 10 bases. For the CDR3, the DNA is TGCGCCAGCAGTGAGTATCCACAGTCCGAGCAGTACTTC. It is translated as CASSEYPQSEQYF.

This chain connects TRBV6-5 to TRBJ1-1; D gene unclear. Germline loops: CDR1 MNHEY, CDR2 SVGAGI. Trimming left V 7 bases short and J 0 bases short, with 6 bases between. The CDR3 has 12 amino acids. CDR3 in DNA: TGTGCCAGCATCTCCCTGAACACTGAAGCTTTCTTT. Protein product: CASISLNTEAFF.